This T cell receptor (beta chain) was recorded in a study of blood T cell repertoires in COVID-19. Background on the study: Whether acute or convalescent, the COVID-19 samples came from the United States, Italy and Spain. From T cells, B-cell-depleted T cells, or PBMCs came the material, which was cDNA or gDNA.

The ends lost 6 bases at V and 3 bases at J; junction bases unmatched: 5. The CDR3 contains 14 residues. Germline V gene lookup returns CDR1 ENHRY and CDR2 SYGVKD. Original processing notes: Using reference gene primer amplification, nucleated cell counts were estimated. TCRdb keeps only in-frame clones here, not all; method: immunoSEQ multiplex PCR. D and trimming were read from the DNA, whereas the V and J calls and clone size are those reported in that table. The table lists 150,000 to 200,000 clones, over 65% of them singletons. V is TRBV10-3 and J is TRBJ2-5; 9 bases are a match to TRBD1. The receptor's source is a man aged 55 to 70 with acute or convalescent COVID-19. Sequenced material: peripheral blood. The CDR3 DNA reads TGTGCCATCAGCGGTGACAGGGGGAAAGAGACCCAGTACTTC. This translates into CAISGDRGKETQYF.